The source of this T cell receptor beta chain is a study of blood T cells in healthy people across ages. This CDR3 is 16 amino acids long. The ends were cut back, 2 bases at V and 4 bases at J, with 12 bases in the middle. Germline CDR1 ENHRY, CDR2 SYGVKD. Through a sample-barcoded 5' primer and a J-beta primer mix, a second PCR was run for roughly 7 to 12 cycles. From the 5' RACE reads, TCRdb called clonotypes with MiXCR, one entry per CDR3 protein. The table shows around 750,000 distinct CDR3 sequences, with about 48% occurring only once. The sample holds a few counts of this clonotype. The gene calls are TRBV10-3 and TRBJ2-6, with D uncertain. This TCR was recovered from an elderly man in good health. The material sequenced was blood. The CDR3 nucleotides read TGTGCCATCAGTGAGCTCCCGTCCGAAGGGGCCAACGTCCTGACTTTC. It is translated as CAISELPSEGANVLTF.